The 32 T cell receptor beta chains in this list originate from one sample, sequenced in a study of radiation and T cells in renal cell carcinoma. Assay: immunoSEQ multiplex PCR; the TCRdb copy retains only in-frame clones and omits some. The repertoire includes tens of thousands of clones, roughly 79% of them detected once, and roughly 6.1% sits in the top ten. Time point: blood 2 weeks post-SBRT. Treatment specified: 15 Gy SBRT to primary tumor, nephrectomy 4 weeks later. This sample comprised blood, obtained from a patient whose treatment included radiotherapy and nephrectomy. These receptors all stem from a man aged 55-75 years with renal cell carcinoma.

The chain has TRBV7-2 and TRBJ1-6; D is unclear. CDR1 is SGHTA, CDR2 FQGNSA, per germline. The length of the CDR3 is 12 residues. V lost 4 bases, J lost 14 bases, and 12 bases lay in between. CDR3 sequence reads: CASSSARSTLHF. In nucleotides, the CDR3 is TGTGCCAGCAGCTCCGCTCGCAGTACCCTCCACTTT.

V gene TRBV11-3 combines with J gene TRBJ1-1; D uncertain. The CDR3 runs 15 residues. Germline assignment: CDR1 SGHNT and CDR2 YENEEA. Trimming pared 4 bases from V and 1 base from J, leaving 13 bases between. CDR3 nucleotide sequence: TGTGCCAGCAGCTCACCAGCTAAAGGGAACACTGAAGCTTTCTTT. Protein: CASSSPAKGNTEAFF.

CDR3 nucleotide sequence: TGTGCCAGCAGCCGCACCGCTTGGGATAGCGGGAGGGTCGATGAGCAGTTCTTC. This encodes CASSRTAWDSGRVDEQFF. The rearrangement joins TRBV7-9 to TRBJ2-1; 11 nucleotides agree with TRBD2. Germline-derived CDR1 and CDR2 are SEHNR and FQNEAQ (reference sequence). The J segment lost 8 bases and the V segment lost 5 bases, leaving 17 bases of the junction unmatched. CDR3 length equals 18 residues. Combining the CDR3 with reference TRBV7-9 and TRBJ2-1 gives the whole variable domain DTGVSQNPRHKITKRGQNVTFRCDPISEHNRLYWYRQTLGQGPEFLTYFQNEAQLEKSRLLSDRFSAERPKGSFSTLEIQRTEQGDSAMYLCASSRTAWDSGRVDEQFFGPGTRLTVL.

The chain joins TRBV5-6 to TRBJ2-7; D possibly corresponds to TRBD1 (6 bases). The germline V and J ends were trimmed by 3 bases and 2 bases, with 15 bases remaining between them. In germline, CDR1 is SGHDT, CDR2 YYEEEE. The CDR3 has 15 residues. Written as DNA, the CDR3 is TGTGCCAGCAGCTACAGGGATGCGGCAACCTACGAGCAGTACGTC. It encodes CASSYRDAATYEQYV.

V usage is TRBV9 and J usage is TRBJ1-1; D unresolved. Germline CDR1 and CDR2: SGDLS and YYNGEE. V was cut by 4 bases and J by 3 bases, with 10 bases left in between. The CDR3 is 13 amino acids. CDR3 in DNA: TGTGCCAGCAGCCGGGGAGTGGACACTGAAGCTTTCTTT. This sequence encodes CASSRGVDTEAFF.

The rearrangement uses TRBV10-3 and TRBJ2-1, with 15 bases lining up with TRBD2. Trimming removed 6 bases from V and 7 bases from J; junction bases left unmatched: 7. Germline CDR1 ENHRY, CDR2 SYGVKD. The CDR3 length is 16 residues. The CDR3 DNA sequence: TGTGCCATCAGGGGGACTAGCGGGAGGAAAGCAAATGAGCAGTTCTTC. It specifies CAIRGTSGRKANEQFF.

The genes are TRBV9 and TRBJ2-3, with 8 bases fitting TRBD2. The V and J ends lost 0 bases and 5 bases, in that order; junction bases with no gene match: 14. CDR1 is SGDLS, CDR2 YYNGEE, per germline. The CDR3 is 18 residues long. The CDR3 DNA reads TGTGCCAGCAGCGTAGGTTCCAGCGGGGGCCGGTGGGGAGATACGCAGTATTTT. It encodes CASSVGSSGGRWGDTQYF.

The chain couples TRBV19 to TRBJ1-5; TRBD1 aligns across 8 bases. The CDR3 is 14 amino acids. Per the germline V gene, CDR1 is LNHDA and CDR2 is SQIVND (reference sequence). V trimming: 4 bases; J trimming: 2 bases; junction bases outside the gene matches: 1. CDR3 DNA sequence: TGTGCCAGTAGTAAACAGGGGGGCAATCAGCCCCAGCATTTT. It yields the protein CASSKQGGNQPQHF.

The V call is TRBV11-3, the J call TRBJ2-3; possibly TRBD1 or TRBD2 for D (5 bases each). CDR1 and CDR2 (germline): SGHNT, YENEEA. With 1 base removed from V and 1 base from J, the gap between germline ends came to 9 bases. This CDR3 is 15 amino acids long. The CDR3 here is CASSLAMGGTDTQYF. CDR3 DNA sequence: TGTGCCAGCAGCTTAGCAATGGGGGGCACAGATACGCAGTATTTT.

The V and J genes are TRBV15 and TRBJ2-3; 7 nucleotides match TRBD2. V was clipped by 6 bases and J by 5 bases; unmatched bases: 17. There are 17 residues in the CDR3. Germline loops: CDR1 LNHNV, CDR2 YYDKDF (reference sequence). CDR3 sequence: CATRTEATAGVRDTQYF. For the CDR3, the DNA is TGTGCCACCAGAACCGAAGCCACGGCGGGAGTTCGAGATACGCAGTATTTT.

The chain employs TRBV15 and TRBJ2-3; D is possibly TRBD1 or TRBD2 (5 bases each). The CDR3 runs 15 residues. Germline CDR1 reads LNHNV; CDR2 reads YYDKDF (reference sequence). V lost 0 bases and J lost 2, with 9 bases in between. In nucleotides, the CDR3 is TGTGCCACCAGCAGAGAGGGACGGGACACAGATACGCAGTATTTT. Its protein product is CATSREGRDTDTQYF.

This clone was seen just once. The chain has TRBV6-5 and TRBJ2-1; D is possibly TRBD1 (6 bases). This CDR3 is 13 amino acids long. Trimming cost V 4 bases and J 10 bases, with 14 bases left between them. Germline values: CDR1 MNHEY, CDR2 SVGAGI. CDR3 nucleotides: TGTGCCAGCAGTTCCCCAGGGGTAGGAGAGCAGTTCTTC. Residues: CASSSPGVGEQFF.

CDR3 in DNA: TGTGCCAGCAGTGCTAGGGACGGCAATCAGCCCCAGCATTTT. Translated: CASSARDGNQPQHF. This chain uses TRBV6-1 with TRBJ1-5, with D maybe TRBD1 (5 bases). V lost 4 bases and J lost 2, with 9 bases in between. The CDR3 covers 14 residues. The germline V gene encodes CDR1 MNHNS and CDR2 SASEGT.

The chain employs TRBV27 and TRBJ2-5; TRBD2 matches at 9 bases. V dropped 3 bases and J dropped 4; count of bases not matched to a gene: 9. The CDR3 loop spans 16 amino acids. The germline V gene has CDR1 MNHEY and CDR2 SMNVEV (reference sequence). DNA for the CDR3: TGTGCCAGCAGTTTGTCTCCGCTAGCGGGGTTAGAGACCCAGTACTTC. Translating it yields CASSLSPLAGLETQYF.

This chain uses TRBV9 with TRBJ2-2, with 7 bases lining up with TRBD2. J was trimmed by 4 bases and V by 0 bases; bases with no gene match: 3. This CDR3 spans 15 amino acids. The germline V gene has CDR1 SGDLS and CDR2 YYNGEE. The CDR3 region is CASSVGPSGTGELFF. Here the CDR3 DNA reads TGTGCCAGCAGCGTAGGGCCTAGCGGCACCGGGGAGCTGTTTTTT.

This chain connects TRBV2 to TRBJ2-5; 7 bases align to TRBD2. Germline V gene sequence: CDR1 SNHLY, CDR2 FYNNEI. The CDR3 extends over 13 amino acids. V gave up 7 bases and J gave up 5 bases; unmatched junction bases: 7. The CDR3 reads CASTLGGRETQYF. The DNA of the CDR3 is TGTGCCAGCACCCTGGGGGGGAGGGAGACCCAGTACTTC.

V and J are TRBV12-5 and TRBJ2-5, with D hard to call. The ends were cut back, 6 bases at V and 5 bases at J, with 7 bases in the middle. CDR1 is LGHNT and CDR2 is FRNRAP in the germline V gene. This CDR3 contains 11 residues. The CDR3 reads CASGEVETQYF. Here the CDR3 DNA reads TGTGCTAGTGGCGAAGTTGAGACCCAGTACTTC.

This rearrangement joins TRBV11-2 to TRBJ2-3, with a weak D call TRBD2 (5 bases). Germline loops: CDR1 SGHAT, CDR2 FQNNGV. Trimming took 3 bases from V and 4 from J, leaving 14 bases between them. This CDR3 is 15 amino acids long. Here the CDR3 reads CASSFIRELPDTQYF. The DNA of the CDR3 is TGTGCCAGCAGCTTCATTAGGGAGCTACCAGATACGCAGTATTTT.

V and J are TRBV7-2 and TRBJ1-4; TRBD1 agrees at 10 bases. CDR3 length equals 16 residues. The V gene's germline CDR1 is SGHTA and CDR2 FQGNSA. V trimming: 4 bases; J trimming: 3 bases; junction bases outside the gene matches: 5. This CDR3 is CASSSRTGGANEKLFF. DNA of the CDR3: TGTGCCAGCAGCTCACGGACAGGGGGGGCTAATGAAAAACTGTTTTTT.

The chain carries TRBV18 and TRBJ2-1, with 13 bases aligning to TRBD2. V trimming: 3 bases; J trimming: 5 bases; junction bases outside the gene matches: 4. The length of the CDR3 is 16 residues. CDR1 and CDR2 (germline): KGHSH, LQKENI. The DNA of the CDR3 is TGTGCCAGCTCACCGATGGGACTAGCGGGAAACAATGAGCAGTTCTTC. Its protein product is CASSPMGLAGNNEQFF.

This rearrangement joins TRBV9 to TRBJ2-3; no reliable D call. Trimming removed 0 bases at V and 3 bases at J, with 2 bases between. From germline, CDR1 is SGDLS and CDR2 YYNGEE. The CDR3 extends over 12 amino acids. The CDR3 sequence: CASSVATDTQYF. The CDR3 bases are TGTGCCAGCAGCGTAGCTACAGATACGCAGTATTTT.

This clone was observed a handful of times. This chain joins TRBV5-1 and TRBJ1-1, with TRBD1 as a possible D gene (5 bases). Trimming cost V 6 bases and J 1 base, with 10 bases left between them. Germline CDR1 and CDR2: SGHRS and YFSETQ. This CDR3 is 13 amino acids long. Here the CDR3 reads CASIRDGNTEAFF. CDR3 sequence (DNA): TGCGCCAGCATCAGGGACGGGAACACTGAAGCTTTCTTT.

The V call is TRBV18, the J call TRBJ2-2, with 13 positions matching TRBD2. CDR1 and CDR2 from the germline V gene are KGHSH and LQKENI. V lost 0 bases to trimming and J lost 5 bases; unmatched junction nucleotides: 0. The CDR3 has 16 amino acids. The CDR3: CASSPPGLAGTGELFF. The CDR3 DNA is TGTGCCAGCTCACCACCGGGACTAGCGGGAACCGGGGAGCTGTTTTTT.

The chain couples TRBV19 to TRBJ1-5; 11 nucleotides match TRBD1. The CDR3 runs to 17 residues. Germline assignment: CDR1 LNHDA and CDR2 SQIVND (reference sequence). V shed 0 bases and J 3 bases; nucleotides not matched to a gene: 4. CDR3 residues: CASSIDGTGGANQPQHF. In nucleotides, the CDR3 is TGTGCCAGTAGTATAGATGGGACAGGGGGTGCCAATCAGCCCCAGCATTTT.

This chain joins TRBV4-3 and TRBJ2-1; TRBD1 matches at 10 bases. The CDR3 consists of 16 residues. Germline lookup yields CDR1 LGHNA and CDR2 YSLEER. V was clipped by 0 bases and J by 10 bases; unmatched bases: 9. CDR3 coding DNA: TGCGCCAGCAGCCAAGAGCCGGGACAGGGGAAGGAGGAGCAGTTCTTC. Its translation is CASSQEPGQGKEEQFF.

This chain uses TRBV4-1 with TRBJ2-7; perhaps TRBD2 as D (6 bases). CDR3 length equals 17 residues. V gave up 0 bases and J gave up 2 bases, with 17 bases separating them. Per germline, CDR1 MGHRA and CDR2 YSYEKL. The CDR3 sequence is CASSQDWEAFWAYEQYF. CDR3 in DNA: TGCGCCAGCAGCCAAGATTGGGAGGCGTTTTGGGCCTACGAGCAGTACTTC.

The chain has TRBV5-1 and TRBJ2-5; D gene ambiguous. The V gene lost 4 bases and the J gene lost 2 bases, with 9 bases spanning the gap. Germline CDR1 is SGHRS and CDR2 is YFSETQ. This CDR3 is built from 13 residues. The CDR3, as DNA: TGCGCCAGCAGCCCGACGGGTCAAGAGACCCAGTACTTC. Protein product: CASSPTGQETQYF.

This chain uses TRBV5-1 with TRBJ2-5; D possibly matches TRBD1 or TRBD2 (6 bases each). Germline CDR1 reads SGHRS; CDR2 reads YFSETQ. This CDR3 is 14 amino acids long. V gave up 0 bases and J gave up 6 bases, with 12 bases separating them. The CDR3 loop is CASSLEGGKKTQYF. In nucleotides, the CDR3 is TGCGCCAGCAGCTTGGAGGGGGGCAAGAAGACCCAGTACTTC.

The chain has TRBV11-2 and TRBJ2-2, with D maybe TRBD2 (5 bases). CDR1 is SGHAT and CDR2 is FQNNGV in the germline V gene. Trimming removed 3 bases at V and 4 bases at J, with 12 bases between. The length of the CDR3 is 15 residues. CDR3 nucleotide sequence: TGTGCCAGCAGCTTGAGGATGGGGAGCACCGGGGAGCTGTTTTTT. Amino acid sequence: CASSLRMGSTGELFF.

The chain joins TRBV11-2 to TRBJ2-7; tentative D call: TRBD2 (5 bases). The V end lost 1 base, the J end lost 2 bases, and 9 bases lay between the germline ends. Germline assignment: CDR1 SGHAT and CDR2 FQNNGV. This CDR3 region has 14 residues. The CDR3 coding sequence is TGTGCCAGCAGCTTAGGGTCCGGGGCCTACGAGCAGTACGTC. It yields the protein CASSLGSGAYEQYV.

There are a few counts of this clone. CDR3 DNA sequence: TGTGCCAGCAGCCAAACCCCAGGGGGCGGAGATACGCAGTATTTT. Protein sequence: CASSQTPGGGDTQYF. This chain links TRBV9 with TRBJ2-3, with 8 bases matching TRBD1. This CDR3 has 15 residues. The J segment lost 5 bases and the V segment lost 4 bases, leaving 9 bases of the junction unmatched. CDR1 and CDR2 from the germline V gene are SGDLS and YYNGEE. Variable domain in full (rest from reference TRBV9 and TRBJ2-3): DSGVTQTPKHLITATGQRVTLRCSPRSGDLSVYWYQQSLDQGLQFLIQYYNGEERAKGNILERFSAQQFPDLHSELNLSSLELGDSALYFCASSQTPGGGDTQYFGPGTRLTVL.

The V call is TRBV2, the J call TRBJ1-1, with D possibly being TRBD1 (5 bases). The V end was cut by 0 bases, the J end by 0 bases, with 11 bases between. Germline lookup yields CDR1 SNHLY and CDR2 FYNNEI. This CDR3 is built from 16 residues. The CDR3 DNA reads as TGTGCCAGCAGTGAAGCGCTTGGACACTTGAACACTGAAGCTTTCTTT. Protein: CASSEALGHLNTEAFF.